This T cell receptor (beta chain) was observed in a study of post-analysis software for immune sequencing data. Study-level results: Significantly lower normalized Chao1 diversity was found in patients with multiple sclerosis relative to controls. About five TRBV segments, including TRBV5-6, TRBV5-1 and TRBV20-1, were more frequent in patients than controls. Samples from one preparation batch, clustered by F measure, grouped strongly together.

Trimming at V came to 6 bases and at J to 3 bases, leaving 11 bases not matched to a gene. Germline CDR1 is MGHRA and CDR2 is YSYEKL. This CDR3 spans 16 amino acids. Every TCR beta cDNA library bore unique molecular identifiers. TCRdb re-called the PCR reads with MiXCR, one entry per CDR3 protein. This table has approximately 630,000 distinct CDR3 sequences, 55% to 60% appearing once. Details on this clonotype: Its target is not known.

Sequencing used blood. This receptor was identified in a girl aged 2 to 9 with multiple sclerosis. The chain uses TRBV4-1 and TRBJ1-1; 9 bases fit TRBD1. CDR3 nucleotide sequence: TGCGCCAGCAGGAAGAACCCGGGACAGGGAGACACTGAAGCTTTCTTT. This codes for CASRKNPGQGDTEAFF.